This TCR beta chain was observed in a study of tumor and adjacent non-tumor tissue in lung cancer. For the study at large: Histology: 12 adenocarcinoma, a couple of squamous cell carcinoma, 1 small cell lung cancer.

Study-wide results and limits: Top 100 clones took a larger repertoire share in normal lung.

CDR1 and CDR2 from the germline V gene are SQVTM and ANQGSEA. The CDR3 sequence is 13 residues long. A modified ARM-PCR protocol with three rounds of nested PCR amplified TCRbeta. TCRdb used MiXCR to reprocess the multiplex PCR reads, holding one entry per CDR3 protein. The sample records about 200,000 distinct CDR3 sequences, roughly 70% being singletons. This sample's RNA came from whole unsorted tissue. In the case of this clonotype: Its antigen is as yet unknown. Since a much larger clone is just one base distant, this may be a read error.

The receptor was derived from a man in his fifties or sixties with non-small cell lung cancer. V is TRBV29-1 and J is TRBJ2-7; 9 bases match TRBD1. The specimen sequenced was lung tumor tissue. CDR3 region: CSVWGQGSYAQYF. The CDR3 bases are TGCAGCGTATGGGGACAGGGTTCCTACGCGCAGTACTTC.